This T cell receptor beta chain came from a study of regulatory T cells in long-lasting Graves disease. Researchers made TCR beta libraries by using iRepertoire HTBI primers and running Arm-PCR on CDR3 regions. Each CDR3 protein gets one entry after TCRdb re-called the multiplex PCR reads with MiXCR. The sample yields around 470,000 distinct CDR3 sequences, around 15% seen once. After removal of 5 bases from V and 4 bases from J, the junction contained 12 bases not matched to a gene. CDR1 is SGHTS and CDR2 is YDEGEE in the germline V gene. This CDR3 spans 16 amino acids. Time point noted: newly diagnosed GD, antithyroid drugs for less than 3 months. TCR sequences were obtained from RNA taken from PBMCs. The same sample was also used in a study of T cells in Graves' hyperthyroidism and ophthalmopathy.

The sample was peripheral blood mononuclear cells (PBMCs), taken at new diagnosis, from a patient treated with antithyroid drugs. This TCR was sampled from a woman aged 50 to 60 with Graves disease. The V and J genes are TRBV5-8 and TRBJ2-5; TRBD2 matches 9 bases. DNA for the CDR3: TGTGCCAGCAGACCAGCGGGAGCGGGAGGAAGAGAGACCCAGTACTTC. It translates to CASRPAGAGGRETQYF.